These 11 T cell receptor beta chains share one sample of origin, sequenced in a study of T-cell reconstitution after alpha-beta-depleted transplantation in children. Researchers prepared the TCRbeta library using unique molecular identifiers, the study reports. Each CDR3 protein is one row after TCRdb ran MiXCR on the PCR reads. The sample lists about 72,000 distinct CDR3 sequences; just under 7.5% were seen once. Sequenced here: PBMCs from the stem cell graft donor, sampled from the stem cell graft. The receptors shown here come from a human donor who donated a stem cell graft to a child with acute lymphoblastic leukemia.

In its sample, this clonotype was seen many times. The chain recombines TRBV4-2 with TRBJ2-3; D is ambiguous. The germline V gene encodes CDR1 LGHNA and CDR2 YNFKEQ. The V end lost 0 bases, the J end lost 1 base, and 11 bases lay between the germline ends. The CDR3 runs 16 residues. The CDR3 loop reads CASSQESAPRTDTQYF. Written as DNA, the CDR3 is TGTGCCAGCAGCCAAGAAAGTGCCCCCCGCACAGATACGCAGTATTTT.

This clonotype was recorded at least ten times. This rearrangement joins TRBV12-3 or TRBV12-4 to TRBJ2-6, with 10 nucleotides matching TRBD1. CDR3 length: 20 amino acids. Trimming cost V 3 bases and J 0 bases; bases outside gene matches: 11. The CDR3 DNA is TGTGCCAGCAGTTTGGTCCGGGACAGGGGAACCCGCTCTGGGGCCAACGTCCTGACTTTC. Translated, it gives CASSLVRDRGTRSGANVLTF.

In this sample, this clonotype turned up many times. The gene calls are TRBV4-1 and TRBJ2-2, with TRBD2 identical over 9 bases. Germline CDR1 is MGHRA and CDR2 is YSYEKL. The CDR3 has 18 residues. V shed 4 bases and J 0 bases; nucleotides not matched to a gene: 9. CDR3 bases: TGCGCCAGCAGCCCGGGAGGTAGCGGGGGACCGAACACCGGGGAGCTGTTTTTT. Protein product: CASSPGGSGGPNTGELFF.

There are many counts of this clonotype. The chain joins TRBV15 to TRBJ2-3, with a weak D call TRBD2 (6 bases). Germline values: CDR1 LNHNV, CDR2 YYDKDF (reference sequence). The germline V and J ends were trimmed by 0 bases and 6 bases, with 10 bases remaining between them. The CDR3 has 14 amino acids. Here the CDR3 reads CATSRDPGADTQYF. The CDR3 coding sequence is TGTGCCACCAGCAGAGACCCGGGAGCCGATACGCAGTATTTT.

This clonotype was seen many times. The chain joins TRBV29-1 to TRBJ1-2, with D possibly TRBD1 on 6 matching bases. CDR3 size: 12 residues. The V gene's germline CDR1 is SQVTM and CDR2 ANQGSEA. Trimming took 5 bases from V and 6 from J, leaving 13 bases between them. The CDR3 spells CSVLQGVNGYTF. The CDR3 nucleotides read TGCAGCGTTCTACAGGGTGTTAATGGCTACACCTTC.

The table lists this clonotype with many counts. V gene TRBV28 combines with J gene TRBJ2-1, with 10 bases matching TRBD1. J was trimmed by 4 bases and V by 6 bases; bases with no gene match: 9. The germline V gene has CDR1 MDHEN and CDR2 SYDVKM. CDR3 length: 16 residues. CDR3 amino acids: CASSGGQGGLYNEQFF. CDR3 DNA sequence: TGTGCCAGCAGCGGAGGACAGGGGGGTCTTTACAATGAGCAGTTCTTC.

In this sample, this clonotype turned up many times. J is TRBJ1-3 and V is TRBV3-1, with D tentatively TRBD1 (6 bases). CDR1 is LGHDT, CDR2 YNNKEL, per germline (reference sequence). The CDR3 totals 17 residues. The V and J ends lost 0 bases and 1 base respectively, with 13 bases between them. CDR3 sequence (DNA): TGTGCCAGCAGCCAAGATGCAGGCAGGGGTTCTGGAAACACCATATATTTT. Translated: CASSQDAGRGSGNTIYF.

This clonotype was counted many times. This rearrangement joins TRBV29-1 to TRBJ2-7; D is unresolved. CDR3 length: 11 residues. V gave up 4 bases and J gave up 1 base, with 5 bases separating them. Germline lookup yields CDR1 SQVTM and CDR2 ANQGSEA. The CDR3 reads CSVATSYEQYF. The CDR3 DNA follows: TGCAGCGTTGCCACGTCCTACGAGCAGTACTTC.

As for this clonotype: This may stem from a read error, because a much larger clone lies one nucleotide away. V gene TRBV3-1 combines with J gene TRBJ2-1; D uncertain. The germline V gene encodes CDR1 LGHDT and CDR2 YNNKEL (reference sequence). The CDR3 has 12 residues. The CDR3, as DNA: TGTGCCAGCAACCAAGTACGGGATGAGCAGTTCTTC. It encodes CASNQVRDEQFF.

The CDR3 protein is CASSLTSGAYNEQFF. In DNA form, the CDR3 reads TGTGCCAGCAGCCTAACCTCGGGGGCCTACAATGAGCAGTTCTTC. The gene calls are TRBV7-2 and TRBJ2-1; TRBD2 is a possible D gene (6 bases). Trimming took off 5 bases at V and 2 bases at J, with 13 bases between the two ends. The CDR3 spans 15 residues. The V gene's germline CDR1 is SGHTA and CDR2 FQGNSA.

This clonotype was recorded a few times. This chain joins TRBV19 and TRBJ2-2; D gene uncertain. CDR3 size: 14 residues. Germline V gene lookup returns CDR1 LNHDA and CDR2 SQIVND (reference sequence). V gave up 4 bases and J gave up 7 bases, with 13 bases separating them. Written as DNA, the CDR3 is TGTGCCAGTAGTACAGACACTGATGGCGGGGAGCTGTTTTTT. Translating it yields CASSTDTDGGELFF.